The present T cell receptor (beta chain) was sequenced within a study of OX40 agonist ivuxolimab in advanced cancers. About the full investigation: Ivuxolimab, which targeted the costimulatory receptor OX40 (CD134), was an agonistic, fully human IgG2 monoclonal antibody. Intravenous ivuxolimab was administered to patients every 2 weeks at six dose levels: 0.01, 0.1, 0.3, 1.5, 3 and 10 mg/kg. Among the 50 to 55 dose-escalation patients, roughly 20 had hepatocellular carcinoma, 15 or so melanoma, 9 renal cell carcinoma and 9 head and neck cancer. A male proportion of roughly 80% and a mean age of approximately 62 years, ranging from about 20 to 79, were recorded for the dose-escalation cohort. Patients were allowed to have had prior anti-PD-1, anti-PD-L1 or anti-CTLA-4 therapy, and approximately 40% of the dose-escalation patients had been treated with checkpoint inhibitors. Three dose-escalation patients achieved partial responses, one with hepatocellular carcinoma and two with cutaneous melanoma. The point of sequencing TCRbeta in the periphery was to test whether ivuxolimab changed TCR sequence diversity and drove clonal T-cell expansion. The paper reports the monotherapy dose-escalation portion (N ≈ 50 patients) of the phase I ivuxolimab trial. What the work shows at the level of the full study, not this receptor alone: The antigen specificity of the peripheral T cells that underwent clonal expansion was not determined. Low levels of normalized T-cell clonal expansion were also shown by some nonresponding patients. After ivuxolimab, CD8+ T cells had more expanded clones than CD4+ T cells on average. At doses of 0.1 to 3.0 mg/kg, clonal expansion of both CD4+ and CD8+ blood T cells was observed from baseline to week 6. In the 0.1-3.0 mg/kg groups, partial responders were among the patients with the lowest normalized peripheral clonal expansion, particularly in CD8+ T cells.

The CDR3 sequence holds 18 residues, the cysteine and phenylalanine included. CDR3 DNA only is kept here, 54 bases in frame from base 1. Clipping removes 4 bases from V and 7 bases from J, with 20 as the unmatched junction base count. From a lookup of the germline V gene, CDR1 and CDR2 are SGHAT and FQNNGV. To sequence the TCRbeta CDR3 region, genomic DNA was isolated from the sorted cells. The immunoSEQ Assay was used for sequencing of TCRbeta CDR3 regions. TCRdb obtained this table from immuneACCESS and retained in-frame rearrangements with V and J assigned. These tables miss some clones; where compared with another copy, unresolved V genes account for less than half of the shortfall, and the remainder is unexplained. The sample data list 57,000 or so clones, and less than 90% of these were observed just once. Approximately 4.5% of the sample rests with the top ten. The trial excluded patients who had a history of autoimmune disease or were on systemic immunosuppression. Peripheral blood for TCR sequencing was collected from all dose cohorts at baseline, on cycle 4 day 1, and on cycle 7 day 1. The samples were taken from a phase I, first-in-human, multicenter, open-label dose-escalation trial of ivuxolimab. Adults with locally advanced or metastatic melanoma, renal cell, hepatocellular, or head and neck squamous cell carcinoma were enrolled in the trial. Before TCR sequencing, CD4+ T cells and CD8+ T cells were sorted from peripheral blood as separate populations.

As regards this clone: What this receptor recognizes is not known. No base-level quality is on record; no much larger clone is a single base apart.

The clonotype was recovered from an adult with an advanced solid tumor such as melanoma, head and neck, liver or kidney cancer. The source material was CD4+ or CD8+ T cells sorted from blood, sampled in a trial of the OX40 agonist ivuxolimab. The chain uses TRBV11-2 and TRBJ2-5; TRBD2 lines up with 8 middle nucleotides. The CDR3 protein sequence reads: CASSSLGLGLRGGRTQYF. In nucleotide form, the sequence is TGTGCCAGCAGCTCACTGGGGCTGGGACTACGGGGGGGAAGGACCCAGTACTTC.